This T cell receptor (beta chain) was sequenced for a study of identifying expanded T cells in peripheral blood. Findings and limits, study-wide: About 1.2 clones differed between technical replicates, versus about 15 and 19 over time. Across healthy donors, higher total template counts meant significantly greater roughly 2-week count variance.

The CDR3 has 16 amino acids. Per germline, CDR1 SGHTA and CDR2 FQGNSA. V dropped 5 bases and J dropped 4 bases, with 21 bases sitting between them. Healthy donors had no documented immune events, such as infections, while sampled. With respect to this clone: Its antigen is currently unknown.

TCRdb's table, derived via immunoSEQ multiplex PCR, lists solely in-frame clones and lacks some. The data contain more than 85,000 clones, approximately 88% of them singletons. Source material: blood. The sequence was collected from a person aged 18 to 69 in good health. The genes are TRBV7-2 and TRBJ2-7, with TRBD2 as a possible D gene (6 bases). This CDR3 reads CASSLPSTAGKYEQYF. The DNA for the CDR3 is TGTGCCAGCAGCCTACCCTCGACGGCGGGGAAATACGAGCAGTACTTC.